This T cell receptor beta chain was identified in a study of radiation and T cells in renal cell carcinoma. Broader study findings: Baseline intratumoral clonotype presence is unknown without pretreatment biopsies. From baseline, blood top tumor clonotypes peaked at 2 weeks post-radiation.

Details on this clone: The antigen is unknown. Other DNA sequences of this sample code for an identical CDR3.

The protocol was immunoSEQ multiplex PCR, while the TCRdb copy is restricted to in-frame clones and leaves out a portion. Here the sample spans 150,000 or so clones, 88% being singletons. The time point denotes: baseline pretreatment blood. The treatment was: 15 Gy SBRT to primary tumor, nephrectomy 4 weeks later. Radiation-treated patients gave blood at baseline, week 2 and week 4. This renal cell carcinoma was of the clear cell type. The sample in question was blood, obtained from a patient whose treatment included radiotherapy and nephrectomy. This TCR came from a woman aged 70-85 years with renal cell carcinoma.

CDR3 sequence: CASSLGQGPNQPQHF. DNA for the CDR3: TGTGCCAGCAGCTTGGGACAGGGGCCCAATCAGCCCCAGCATTTT. The V call is TRBV11-2, the J call TRBJ1-5, with 10 positions matching TRBD1. J gave up 3 bases and V 3 bases, and 2 bases lay outside the gene matches. CDR1 SGHAT and CDR2 FQNNGV come from the germline V gene. The CDR3 has 15 residues.